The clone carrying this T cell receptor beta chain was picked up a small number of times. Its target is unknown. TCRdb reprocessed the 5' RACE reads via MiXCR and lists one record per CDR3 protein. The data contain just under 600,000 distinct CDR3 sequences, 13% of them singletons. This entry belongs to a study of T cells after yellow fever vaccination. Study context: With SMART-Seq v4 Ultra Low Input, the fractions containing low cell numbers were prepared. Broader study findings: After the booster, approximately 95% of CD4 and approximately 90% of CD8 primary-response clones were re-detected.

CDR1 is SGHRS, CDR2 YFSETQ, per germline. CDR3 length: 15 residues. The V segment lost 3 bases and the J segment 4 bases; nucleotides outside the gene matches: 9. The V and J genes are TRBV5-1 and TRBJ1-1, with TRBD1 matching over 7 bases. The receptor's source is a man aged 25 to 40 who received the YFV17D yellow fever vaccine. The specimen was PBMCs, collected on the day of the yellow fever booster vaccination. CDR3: CASSSTGDRTTEAFF. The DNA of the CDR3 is TGCGCCAGCAGCTCCACAGGGGACCGAACCACTGAAGCTTTCTTT.